This TCR beta chain was identified during a study of neurological immune-mediated disorders (dated by TCRdb to about 2019). Study-wide context: Among the roughly 34 multiple sclerosis patients, relapsing-remitting MS was present in around 30 and secondary progressive MS was present in 3. Peripheral blood TCR-beta repertoires from HTLV-I-associated myelopathy (HAM/TSP) patients, multiple sclerosis patients and healthy controls were compared by UMI-based sequencing. Longitudinal samples, technical triplicates and paired sorted CD4+ and CD8+ T-cell subsets, alongside PBMC samples, were included among the 106 TCR-beta libraries. The cohort included about 70 subjects: 14 with HAM/TSP, roughly 34 with multiple sclerosis, and around 20 healthy controls. Study-wide conclusions, independent of this receptor: No association of the MS cluster with clinical or MRI features was observed, and the need for larger cohorts was stated by the authors. TCR clonal expansion was highest in HAM/TSP patients and lowest in MS patients, with MS patients falling below even healthy controls. No identical CDR3 amino acid sequences were shared among expanded clones across subjects, suggesting private TCR-beta repertoires in all groups. Phylogenetic analysis grouped repertoires from 18 of 34 MS patients into a cluster of related CDR3 sequences, suggesting a possible repertoire-level signature.

This clonotype was found a few times. No cognate antigen has been identified for it. The record has no base qualities; no much larger clone is one base away. Libraries from unsorted PBMCs were made from 2 million PBMCs kept in RNAlater at -80 degrees C until RNA extraction. The multiple sclerosis patients were enrolled in a US clinical protocol that used magnetic resonance imaging to evaluate disease progression. Peripheral blood was subjected to Ficoll-Hypaque density gradient centrifugation to isolate PBMCs, which were then cryopreserved in liquid nitrogen. cDNA was synthesized by template-switch 5'RACE using a primer with a 10-nucleotide random unique molecular identifier that tagged each TCR transcript. Every sequencing run yielded over 160 million TCR-beta sequences covering 15-18 subjects. Total RNA was extracted with the RNeasy kit. The KAPA Real-time Library Amplification kit was used to amplify TCR-beta VDJ regions with primers for the TCR constant region and the 5'RACE anchor. A first PCR added sample indexes and Illumina adaptors, and a second PCR then raised library yield. After Ampure bead purification, the roughly 650 bp TCR product was size-selected on a 2% E-gel SizeSelection system. Before pooling, library quality was assessed on a Bioanalyzer, concentration was determined with Qubit, and library quantification was performed with the Kapa Library Quantification kit. Libraries were sequenced paired-end 2 x 150 bp on an Illumina HiSeq 2500. To increase sequence diversity, about 23-32% phiX was spiked into each library pool. As for how the authors treated the data: Quality-filtered reads were processed with the UMI-based MiGEC pipeline, and over 90% of raw TCR sequences were removed by the MiGEC pipeline during error correction. IMGT germline references were used for aligning VDJ genes, and each clonotype was defined as a unique CDR3 amino acid sequence together with its V-J genes. Clonal expansion, Shannon diversity, and CDR3 relatedness (CalcPairwiseDistances, ClusterSamples) were evaluated with VDJtools, and phylogenetic trees were built with CLCbio workbench. Expanded clones were defined as having at least 8 unique UMIs, based on coefficient-of-variation modelling across technical triplicates. TCRdb took the public reads, trimmed them with fastp at Q25, ran MiXCR for clone calling and kept in-frame beta chains. Identical CDR3 proteins give one entry, which carries the most common genes and DNA. Here the V and J calls rest on TCRdb's processing, not on the authors' analysis. For this sample there are about 46,000 distinct CDR3 sequences; approximately 2.8% appear just once. The top ten clones comprise roughly 16% of the sample.

Sequenced sample: PBMCs. The sequence was obtained from a woman aged 45 to 65 with multiple sclerosis.

The nucleotides are TGCGCCAGCAGCTTGGCTGGGACAGGGTCAGGAAAACTGTTTTTT. The resulting protein is CASSLAGTGSGKLFF. Recombination connected TRBV5-1 to TRBJ1-4; 9 of the junction bases match TRBD1. CDR3 length: 15 amino acids, cysteine to phenylalanine. The CDR3 DNA has 45 bases and is translated from base 1. The V end gives up 0 bases and the J end 10 bases, leaving 7 bases in the junction not matched to a gene. From a lookup of the germline V gene, CDR1 and CDR2 are SGHRS and YFSETQ. This CDR3, with the reference TRBV5-1 and TRBJ1-4 proteins standing in past its ends, gives the full variable domain KAGVTQTPRYLIKTRGQQVTLSCSPISGHRSVSWYQQTPGQGLQFLFEYFSETQRNKGNFPGRFSGRQFSNSRSEMNVSTLELGDSALYLCASSLAGTGSGKLFFGSGTQLSVL.